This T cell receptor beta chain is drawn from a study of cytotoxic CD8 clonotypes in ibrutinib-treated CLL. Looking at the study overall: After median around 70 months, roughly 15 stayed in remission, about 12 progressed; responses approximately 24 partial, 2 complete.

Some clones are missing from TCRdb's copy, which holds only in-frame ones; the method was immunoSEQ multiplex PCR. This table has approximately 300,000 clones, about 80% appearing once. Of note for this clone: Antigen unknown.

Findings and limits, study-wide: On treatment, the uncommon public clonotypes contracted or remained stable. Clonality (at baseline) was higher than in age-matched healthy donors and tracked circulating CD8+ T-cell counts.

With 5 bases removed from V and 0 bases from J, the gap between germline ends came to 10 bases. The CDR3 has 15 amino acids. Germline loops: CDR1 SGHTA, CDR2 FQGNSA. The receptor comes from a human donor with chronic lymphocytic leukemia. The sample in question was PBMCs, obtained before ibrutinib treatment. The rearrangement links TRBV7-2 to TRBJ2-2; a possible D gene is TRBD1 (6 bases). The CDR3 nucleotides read TGTGCCAGCAGCAAGACAGGAGCGAACACCGGGGAGCTGTTTTTT. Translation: CASSKTGANTGELFF.